This TCR beta chain comes out of a study of identical twins. TCRdb redid the calling of the 5' RACE reads with MiXCR, one entry per CDR3 protein. Altogether approximately 1.8 million distinct CDR3 sequences are present, less than 40% being singletons, with the ten largest covering 0.27%. The CDR3 contains 15 residues. Germline CDR1 PRHDT, CDR2 FYEKMQ (reference sequence). V was shortened by 2 bases and J by 7 bases, with 18 bases between the two germline ends. Study conclusions and caveats: Out-of-frame beta chain sequences displayed weaker excess sharing between twins.

In the case of this clonotype: Its antigen is unknown.

What was sequenced was cord blood. This receptor was obtained from a newborn girl in good health. J is TRBJ2-7 and V is TRBV13; D possibly corresponds to TRBD2 (6 bases). The CDR3 bases are TGTGCCAGCAGCTTAAGGGACTTCGGGTACAATGAGCAGTACTTC. Protein product: CASSLRDFGYNEQYF.